Shown below are 12 T cell receptor beta chains from a single sample sequenced in a study of identical twins. TCRdb fed the 5' RACE reads into MiXCR, producing one record per CDR3 protein. The table includes nearly 200,000 distinct CDR3 sequences, approximately 16% detected once. This same sample was also part of a study on T cells expressing NK-cell markers.

The source material was CD8+ T cells sorted from blood. These receptors were obtained from a woman aged 18-30 years in good health.

This chain connects TRBV7-9 to TRBJ2-7; the D gene is possibly TRBD1 (6 bases). In germline, CDR1 is SEHNR, CDR2 FQNEAQ (reference sequence). The CDR3 length is 14 residues. Trimming removed 1 base at V and 2 bases at J, with 9 bases between. CDR3 sequence: CASSLVGDTYEQYF. CDR3 bases: TGTGCCAGCAGCTTAGTTGGGGACACCTACGAGCAGTACTTC.

The rearrangement uses TRBV12-3 or TRBV12-4 and TRBJ1-5; 9 bases are a match to TRBD1. The CDR3 has 14 amino acids. The trim removed 7 bases at V and 7 bases at J, leaving 8 bases unmatched. The CDR3 coding sequence is TGTGCCAGCACCGCCGGGACAGGGTTCCAGCCCCAGCATTTT. Translating it yields CASTAGTGFQPQHF.

The gene calls are TRBV19 and TRBJ2-2, with D unresolved. CDR1 is LNHDA and CDR2 is SQIVND in the germline V gene (reference sequence). The length of the CDR3 is 15 residues. V lost 1 base, J lost 3 bases, and 9 bases lay in between. CDR3 nucleotide sequence: TGTGCCAGTAGTATAGGGCCCAGAGACACCGGGGAGCTGTTTTTT. Translation gives CASSIGPRDTGELFF.

The chain recombines TRBV20-1 with TRBJ2-3; possible D gene TRBD2, 6 bases. Trimming took off 4 bases at V and 2 bases at J, with 19 bases between the two ends. The CDR3 has 16 residues. Germline V lookup: CDR1 DFQATT, CDR2 SNEGSKA (reference sequence). The CDR3 protein is CSAINPSETSTDTQYF. DNA for the CDR3: TGCAGTGCTATTAATCCTAGCGAGACCTCCACAGATACGCAGTATTTT.

This clonotype was counted between two and nine times. This chain links TRBV14 with TRBJ2-7; no reliable D call. Trimming removed 0 bases from V and 2 bases from J, with 8 bases in between. Germline CDR1 is SGHDN and CDR2 is FVKESK. The CDR3 has 14 amino acids. In DNA form, the CDR3 reads TGTGCCAGCAGCCAAGAGTGGACCACCTACGAGCAGTACTTC. It specifies CASSQEWTTYEQYF.

J is TRBJ2-1 and V is TRBV11-2; D is unclear. Germline V CDR1 and CDR2: SGHAT, FQNNGV. The CDR3 length is 12 residues. V was pared by 5 bases and J by 8 bases, with 10 bases between. This CDR3 is CASSDSRDEQFF. CDR3 in DNA: TGTGCCAGCAGCGATAGTCGCGATGAGCAGTTCTTC.

This clonotype was counted a few times. This sequence joins TRBV6-5 and TRBJ2-3, with D uncertain. CDR1 and CDR2 from the germline V gene are MNHEY and SVGAGI. The ends were cut back, 0 bases at V and 6 bases at J, with 19 bases in the middle. The CDR3 extends over 17 amino acids. For the CDR3, the DNA is TGTGCCAGCAGTTACTCACCGGGTTCAACCCCGCTTGATACGCAGTATTTT. Its translation: CASSYSPGSTPLDTQYF.

The rearrangement links TRBV7-9 to TRBJ1-1; D is perhaps TRBD1 (6 bases). The V gene lost 4 bases and the J gene lost 2 bases, with 14 bases spanning the gap. This CDR3 is 15 amino acids long. Germline V gives CDR1 SEHNR, CDR2 FQNEAQ (reference sequence). The CDR3 region has the DNA TGTGCCAGCAGCTCGGGGGGGCAGGGTAACACTGAAGCTTTCTTT. Encoded protein: CASSSGGQGNTEAFF. Using reference TRBV7-9 and TRBJ1-1 for the parts outside the CDR3, the full variable domain is DTGVSQNPRHKITKRGQNVTFRCDPISEHNRLYWYRQTLGQGPEFLTYFQNEAQLEKSRLLSDRFSAERPKGSFSTLEIQRTEQGDSAMYLCASSSGGQGNTEAFFGQGTRLTVV.

In its sample, this clonotype was seen many times. The chain carries TRBV6-1 and TRBJ2-2, with 10 bases aligning to TRBD2. The CDR3 covers 15 residues. J was trimmed by 3 bases and V by 2 bases; bases with no gene match: 0. Germline assignment: CDR1 MNHNS and CDR2 SASEGT. Here the CDR3 reads CASSELAGDTGELFF. CDR3 sequence (DNA): TGTGCCAGCAGTGAACTAGCGGGAGACACCGGGGAGCTGTTTTTT.

This sequence joins TRBV5-6 and TRBJ2-1, with 7 bases lining up with TRBD2. The CDR3 consists of 16 residues. Looked up from germline, CDR1 is SGHDT and CDR2 is YYEEEE. V was clipped by 0 bases and J by 0 bases; unmatched bases: 3. CDR3 DNA sequence: TGTGCCAGCAGCTTGGGTGGGGGGGGCTCCTACAATGAGCAGTTCTTC. Protein: CASSLGGGGSYNEQFF.

The CDR3 nucleotides are TGCAGCGGCCTGAACACCATATATTTT. Its protein product is CSGLNTIYF. V gene TRBV29-1 combines with J gene TRBJ1-3, with no clear D. Trimming left V 7 bases short and J 7 bases short, with 5 bases between. Germline V gene lookup returns CDR1 SQVTM and CDR2 ANQGSEA. The CDR3 loop spans 9 amino acids.

This rearrangement joins TRBV20-1 to TRBJ1-2, with D possibly TRBD1 on 6 matching bases. V lost 1 base and J 4 bases, leaving 13 bases between the germline ends. The CDR3 length is 14 residues. The germline V gene encodes CDR1 DFQATT and CDR2 SNEGSKA (reference sequence). The DNA for the CDR3 is TGCAGTGCTAGAGTCTCAGGGGAGGCCTATGGCTACACCTTC. Translated, it gives CSARVSGEAYGYTF.